These T cell receptor beta chains were read from a single sample in a study of blood T cells in healthy people across ages. TCRdb recomputed calls from the 5' RACE reads with MiXCR, one row per CDR3 protein. The sample has 600,000 to 800,000 distinct CDR3 sequences, around 20% seen once. Sequencing was performed on blood. These receptor sequences come from a man aged 70-80 years in good health. Each CDR3 is given with its conserved first and last residue.

cdr3_length j_call v_call cdr3_aa
13 TRBJ1-4 TRBV21-1 CASLGPLNEKLFF
12 TRBJ2-7 TRBV29-1 CSVGTATYEQYF
16 TRBJ2-1 TRBV20-1 CSARGPSGREYNEQFF
13 NA TRBV28 CASSPSATYEQYF
17 TRBJ1-4 TRBV5-1 CASSLTFGGELGEKLFF
17 TRBJ2-1 TRBV18 CASSPNWETLVYNEQFF
16 TRBJ1-1 TRBV4-1 CASSQELRGHNTEAFF
14 TRBJ2-5 TRBV12-5 CASGLAGYQETQYF
16 TRBJ2-1 TRBV2 CASSGPGDSTYNEQFF
13 TRBJ2-2 TRBV11-2 CASSLAGPGELFF
14 TRBJ1-1 TRBV2 CAGRAEVMNTEAFF
12 TRBJ1-1 TRBV7-9 CASSLSGTEAFF
17 TRBJ1-4 TRBV4-3 CASSQDGVGKVYEKLFF
14 TRBJ2-3 TRBV11-2 CASSLDGPPDTQYF
18 TRBJ2-5 TRBV20-1 CSAMRYRPSGRPSETQYF
14 TRBJ1-2 TRBV6-5 CASSPPGTGGGYTF
13 TRBJ1-6 TRBV7-2 CASSFIDGSPLHF
16 TRBJ2-3 TRBV12-3/TRBV12-4 CASGRGLAGAADTQYF
17 TRBJ1-2 TRBV6-5 CASRPPGTRAAVYGYTF